The 15 T cell receptor beta chains below come from one sample, sequenced in a study of identical twins. TCRdb reanalysed the 5' RACE reads using MiXCR and keeps one entry per CDR3 protein. The data contain 400,000 to 600,000 distinct CDR3 sequences, 20% to 25% of them singletons. These records were also assigned to another study, of yellow fever vaccine responses in identical twins.

Material: CD4+ T cells sorted from blood. All receptors derive from a woman younger than 35 in good health.

V is TRBV25-1 and J is TRBJ2-1; the match to TRBD2 covers 10 bases. The junction had 5 bases not matched to a gene; V was cut back by 0 bases and J by 6 bases. CDR3 length equals 16 residues. The germline gives CDR1 MGHDK, CDR2 SYGVNS. The CDR3 spells CASSEYWPSGSNEQFF. The CDR3 coding sequence is TGTGCCAGCAGTGAATATTGGCCTAGCGGGAGCAATGAGCAGTTCTTC.

This clonotype came up a few times. The rearrangement joins TRBV7-7 to TRBJ2-5, with TRBD2 identical over 12 bases. Losses at the gene ends were 5 bases for V and 4 bases for J; bases not matched to a gene: 5. Germline CDR1 is SSHAT and CDR2 is FNYEAQ (reference sequence). The CDR3 runs to 15 residues. The CDR3 sequence: CASSSGLAGSETQYF. CDR3 nucleotides: TGTGCCAGCAGCAGCGGACTAGCGGGGTCAGAGACCCAGTACTTC.

This clonotype occurred many times. V is TRBV10-3 and J is TRBJ2-1, with TRBD2 identical over 8 bases. This CDR3 spans 16 amino acids. V shed 5 bases, J shed 4 bases, and the junction held 10 bases outside the gene matches. Germline values: CDR1 ENHRY, CDR2 SYGVKD. In nucleotides, the CDR3 is TGTGCCATCAGTTTGGCGGGAGGCCTATTATACAATGAGCAGTTCTTC. It yields the protein CAISLAGGLLYNEQFF.

In its sample, this clonotype was seen a few times. The germline gene is not matched at one end of the junction; a read error may be the cause. The chain uses TRBV27 and TRBJ2-2; 7 bases map to TRBD1. The CDR3 length is 16 residues. Per germline, CDR1 MNHEY and CDR2 SMNVEV (reference sequence). In DNA, the CDR3 is TGTGCCAGCAGCCGACAAACAGGGGCGAAGACCGGGGAGCTGTTTTTT. Protein sequence: CASSRQTGAKTGELFF.

This clonotype has at least ten counts. The rearrangement uses TRBV7-9 and TRBJ2-2; no clear D. This CDR3 is built from 12 residues. V lost 3 bases and J 5 bases, leaving 4 bases between the germline ends. Germline loops: CDR1 SEHNR, CDR2 FQNEAQ (reference sequence). The CDR3 coding sequence is TGTGCCAGCAGCTTCGAGACCGGGGAGCTGTTTTTT. This encodes CASSFETGELFF.

This clonotype was recorded a few times. The V and J genes are TRBV11-2 and TRBJ2-1; tentatively, D is TRBD1 (6 bases). This CDR3 spans 15 amino acids. Between the trimmed V and J ends, which lost 5 bases and 2 bases, there was a span of 13 bases. Germline values: CDR1 SGHAT, CDR2 FQNNGV. CDR3 residues: CASSRDRPPYNEQFF. DNA for the CDR3: TGTGCCAGCAGCCGTGACAGGCCGCCCTACAATGAGCAGTTCTTC.

This clonotype has only a few counts. J is TRBJ2-3 and V is TRBV7-8, with D tentatively TRBD1 (6 bases). The germline gives CDR1 SGHVS, CDR2 FQNEAQ. V was cut by 0 bases and J by 2 bases, with 18 bases left in between. The CDR3 contains 18 residues. The CDR3 DNA reads as TGTGCCAGCAGCTTAGCGGTAGGGACAAGAAGCAACACAGATACGCAGTATTTT. Its translation is CASSLAVGTRSNTDTQYF.

The chain is built from TRBV2 and TRBJ1-6; perhaps TRBD1 as D (5 bases). From germline, CDR1 is SNHLY and CDR2 FYNNEI. The CDR3 spans 13 residues. V was clipped by 3 bases and J by 10 bases, with 10 bases between them. The CDR3 sequence: CASSDRVESPLHF. The CDR3, as DNA: TGTGCCAGCAGTGACAGGGTAGAGTCACCCCTCCACTTT.

The chain uses TRBV28 and TRBJ2-3; 8 bases match TRBD2. Germline CDR1 and CDR2: MDHEN and SYDVKM. CDR3 length equals 14 residues. Germline trimming cut 3 bases from V and 8 bases from J; bases unmatched to any gene: 7. The CDR3 DNA is TGTGCCAGCAGTTTGGGACCTCGGGGGGGTACGCAGTATTTT. It codes for CASSLGPRGGTQYF.

This clonotype was detected a few times. The chain couples TRBV7-3 to TRBJ2-7; D is unclear. The germline gives CDR1 SGHTA, CDR2 FQGTGA. V gave up 5 bases and J gave up 0 bases, with 17 bases separating them. The CDR3 runs 16 residues. CDR3 nucleotide sequence: TGTGCCAGCAGCCCTACCGCTTCATCGAGCTCCTACGAGCAGTACTTC. Amino acid sequence: CASSPTASSSSYEQYF.

V is TRBV24-1 and J is TRBJ2-1, with 9 bases identical to TRBD2. The V gene end was trimmed by 7 bases and the J gene end by 7 bases; junction bases not matched to a gene: 10. Germline V gives CDR1 KGHDR, CDR2 SFDVKD. This CDR3 has 15 amino acids. Written as DNA, the CDR3 is TGTGCCACCAGCTTCGGCGGGGGGGCCAGGAATGAGCAGTTCTTC. It translates to CATSFGGGARNEQFF.

This chain connects TRBV20-1 to TRBJ2-7; 14 bases agree with TRBD2. Germline-derived CDR1 and CDR2 are DFQATT and SNEGSKA (reference sequence). The junction had 5 bases not matched to a gene; V was cut back by 6 bases and J by 7 bases. The CDR3 spans 13 residues. CDR3 DNA: TGCAGTGCCAGACTAGCGGGAGGGCGGGAGCAGTACTTC. Residues: CSARLAGGREQYF.

This clonotype was counted only a few times. The chain carries TRBV12-3 or TRBV12-4 and TRBJ2-5; D is ambiguous. CDR3 length: 13 amino acids. Trimming shortened V by 4 bases and J by 5 bases, and 11 bases separated the two germline ends. CDR3 sequence reads: CASSSTPRETQYF. Here the CDR3 DNA reads TGTGCCAGCAGTTCTACCCCTCGGGAGACCCAGTACTTC.

The V call is TRBV5-1, the J call TRBJ2-5; possible D gene TRBD1, 5 bases. CDR1 SGHRS and CDR2 YFSETQ come from the germline V gene. Trimming removed 1 base from V and 4 bases from J, with 17 bases in between. CDR3 length equals 16 residues. CDR3 loop: CASSLSVNNQGETQYF. The CDR3 nucleotides are TGCGCCAGCAGCTTGAGTGTGAACAACCAGGGAGAGACCCAGTACTTC.

This clonotype was observed a few times. The chain recombines TRBV7-2 with TRBJ2-2; D unresolved. V lost 0 bases, J lost 13 bases, and 18 bases lay in between. The CDR3 runs to 15 residues. Germline loops: CDR1 SGHTA, CDR2 FQGNSA. In DNA form, the CDR3 reads TGTGCCAGCAGCTTAGCGGATGTCGGGCAGAAAGGGCTGTTTTTT. Amino acids: CASSLADVGQKGLFF.